This TCR beta chain was identified in a study of cytomegalovirus exposure and HLA in healthy donors. The CDR3 has 14 residues. The junction had 5 bases not matched to a gene; V was cut back by 7 bases and J by 0 bases. CDR1 is ENHRY and CDR2 is SYGVKD in the germline V gene. Donors sampled were nominally healthy, though unrecorded immune exposures were likely. PCR used 60 Vbeta primers and 13 Jbeta primers. Measured with immunoSEQ multiplex PCR; TCRdb has only the in-frame clones, and not every one. Here the sample table reports 130,000 or so clones. Sequenced input: PBMCs. This TCR came from a man younger than 30 in good health and CMV-seronegative. The rearrangement joins TRBV10-3 to TRBJ1-2; TRBD1 matches at 7 bases. The CDR3 nucleotides are TGTGCCATCAAGAAGGGACAGTCTAACTATGGCTACACCTTC. Translating it yields CAIKKGQSNYGYTF.